Below, one T cell receptor (beta chain) is given with its context. It lacks a known antigen. Base qualities are not at hand, and no much larger clone is one base apart. Using the deep immunoSEQ assay, multiplex PCR amplified TCR CDR3 regions from genomic DNA. For each cell subset, the extracted genomic DNA was distributed evenly across all wells of several immunoSEQ 96-well plates, and each plate served as one replicate. For sorted subsets, around 200 ng genomic DNA, equal to tens of thousands of T cell genomes, was loaded into each replicate PCR. Purified libraries were measured with a Qubit 3.0 fluorometer, size-checked on a Bioanalyzer 2100, and measured again with the KAPA Library Quantification kit. A separate single-read 150-cycle Illumina NextSeq 550 flow cell was used to sequence each immunoSEQ 96-well plate. On the authors' methods: Because only junctional sequences without quality scores were contained in the immunoSEQ output, filtering matching that applied to full-length reads could not be performed. Sequences were annotated with PyIR, a Python wrapper for IgBLAST v1.9, using IMGT germline references to assign V/J genes and CDR3. Reads were filtered out if the reads had weak V/J assignments (E-value above 1e-6), no CDR3, stop codons, out-of-frame junctions, or ambiguous translated residues. A V3J clonotype was defined by an identical inferred V gene, J gene, and CDR3 amino acid sequence. Percentage overlap between repertoires was calculated by dividing the number of shared unique clonotypes by the size of the smaller repertoire. Three approaches were used to assess repertoire richness: RTK rarefaction, the Chao1 estimator, and Recon v2.1 estimates of unobserved clonotypes. Generation probabilities for all TCRbeta clonotypes obtained by the gDNA method from a handful of donors were computed using OLGA. As stored in TCRdb, this immuneACCESS dataset retains in-frame rearrangements with V and J assigned. A fraction of the clones does not appear; measured against another copy, unresolved V genes explain less than half of the discrepancy, and the remainder lacks a known reason. V, J and clone size reflect that table, while D and trimming were determined from the DNA. The sample contains millions of clones, about 95% of them found a single time. The ten largest clonotypes hold 0.9% to 1.3% of the sample.

The sample is drawn from a study of shared clonotypes between healthy human individuals (dated by TCRdb to 2019 to 2021). About the investigation overall: The cohort comprised two women and three men aged 18 to 49 years. Blood TCR repertoires of about five healthy adults were deeply sequenced to estimate repertoire size and the extent of clonotype sharing between individuals. Per donor, three plates each were used for CD4 naive and CD4 memory, two for CD8 naive, and one for CD8 memory. Each donor's leukapheresis produced roughly between roughly 0.85 and 10 billion PBMCs. Different laboratories and diverse techniques were used to prepare libraries and sequence TCR repertoires, to increase sequencing depth and limit assay-specific biases.

Including cysteine and phenylalanine, the CDR3 has 18 amino acids. Only the CDR3 DNA stays, 54 bases, in frame from base 1. Germline trimming amounts to 1 base on V and 3 bases on J, with 9 as the count of junction bases outside the gene matches. Reading the germline V gene gives CDR1 SGHTA and CDR2 FQGNSA. Here is what the overall study found, with its caveats: Naive subsets generally had larger estimated clonotype richness than memory subsets did. Pairwise subsampling indicated that sequencing depth was expected to affect the degree of clonotype sharing among donors. Even with the large sequencing depth, rarefaction of the sorted-subset datasets indicated that sequencing was incomplete. Sampling was limited to blood, and TCR repertoires in tissue likely differ from TCR repertoires in blood. Because the study included a small number of donors, the genetic and exposure-history diversity represented was limited. Higher generation probabilities were observed for clonotypes shared by all four sorted-subset donors than for non-shared clonotypes. When several donors were compared, the shared fraction of clonotypes was about 5% for naive CD4, around 3.6% for naive CD8, 2.3% for memory CD4, and 0.35% to 0.5% for memory CD8.

CD8 naive samples were obtained by positive selection for CCR7 among CD45RO-negative cells, yielding a CD45RA+CCR7+ population from which TemRA cells were excluded. The donors were healthy, HIV-negative adults who had no recently reported acute infections or vaccinations. Every donor was a Caucasian adult residing in Nashville, Tennessee, USA. Blood was collected by leukapheresis, and PBMCs were isolated by Ficoll-Histopaque density gradient centrifugation and then cryopreserved in liquid nitrogen vapor phase. Purity and quantity of every magnetically sorted T cell population were checked by analytical flow cytometry. From each sorted fraction, genomic DNA was isolated and quantified by UV absorbance on a Nanodrop 2000c.

Sequencing input: naive CD8+ T cells sorted from blood. The cell subset or site tag for this specimen amounts to: CD45RA+CCR7+. The receptor was derived from a young man in good health. This sequence uses TRBV7-2 and TRBJ2-1; a stretch of 10 junction bases matches TRBD2. The CDR3 here reads CASSLVLAGVSIYNEQFF. At the DNA level, the sequence is TGTGCCAGCAGCTTAGTCCTAGCGGGAGTTTCGATCTACAATGAGCAGTTCTTC.